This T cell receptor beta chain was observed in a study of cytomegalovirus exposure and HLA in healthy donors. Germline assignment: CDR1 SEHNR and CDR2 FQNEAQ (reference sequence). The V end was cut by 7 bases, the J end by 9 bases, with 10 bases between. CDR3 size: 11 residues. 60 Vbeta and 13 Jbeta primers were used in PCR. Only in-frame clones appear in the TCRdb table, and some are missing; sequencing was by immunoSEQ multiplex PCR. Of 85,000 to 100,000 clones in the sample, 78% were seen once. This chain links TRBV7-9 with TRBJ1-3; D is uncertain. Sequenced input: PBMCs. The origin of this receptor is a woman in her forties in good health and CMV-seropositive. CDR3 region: CASTPEGTIYF. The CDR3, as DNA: TGTGCCAGCACCCCCGAGGGCACCATATATTTT.